The clone carrying this T cell receptor beta chain was seen only once. The CDR3 contains 14 residues. V was clipped by 8 bases and J by 0 bases, with 11 bases between them. In germline, CDR1 is SGHRS, CDR2 YFSETQ. Assay used: immunoSEQ multiplex PCR; TCRdb lists only in-frame clones, some missing. The data contain 270,000 or so clones, roughly 87% of them singletons. This entry is derived from a study of blood T cell repertoires in COVID-19. This TCR came from a woman in her thirties or forties who had recovered from COVID-19. The specimen sequenced was peripheral blood. The chain uses TRBV5-1 and TRBJ1-4; perhaps TRBD1 as D (5 bases). The CDR3: CASSTDSTNEKLFF. The CDR3 DNA follows: TGCGCCAGTTCGACAGACTCAACTAATGAAAAACTGTTTTTT.